A selection of T cell receptor beta chains follows, all from one sample in a study of cytomegalovirus exposure and HLA in healthy donors. Some clones are missing from TCRdb's copy, which holds only in-frame ones; the method was immunoSEQ multiplex PCR. The table includes about 90,000 clones, roughly 70% detected once. What was sequenced was PBMCs. All receptors derive from a man aged 25-40 years in good health and CMV-seropositive. Each CDR3 is given with its conserved first and last residue. A D gene is named only where the DNA matches it firmly. The listing skips clone size in some rows; elsewhere it reads once, few, many or a size class.

d_gene: -
v_gene: TRBV28
j_gene: TRBJ1-1
abundance: -
CDR3aa: CASSFSSLAAFF
CDR3nt: TGTGCCAGCAGTTTTTCCTCCCTGGCAGCTTTCTTT

d_gene: -
v_gene: TRBV19
j_gene: TRBJ2-5
abundance: few
CDR3aa: CASSKKGFETQYF
CDR3nt: TGTGCCAGTAGTAAGAAGGGGTTCGAGACCCAGTACTTC

d_gene: -
v_gene: TRBV2
j_gene: TRBJ2-7
abundance: -
CDR3aa: CASKEDGVYEQYF
CDR3nt: TGTGCCAGCAAGGAGGACGGGGTCTACGAGCAGTACTTC

d_gene: TRBD2
v_gene: TRBV7-2
j_gene: TRBJ2-7
abundance: -
CDR3aa: CASSYRLAGRNYEQYF
CDR3nt: TGTGCCAGCAGCTACCGACTAGCGGGGAGGAACTACGAGCAGTACTTC

d_gene: TRBD2
v_gene: TRBV28
j_gene: TRBJ2-7
abundance: -
CDR3aa: CASSLFSGSYEQYF
CDR3nt: TGTGCCAGCAGTTTATTTAGCGGGAGTTACGAGCAGTACTTC

d_gene: -
v_gene: TRBV7-2
j_gene: TRBJ1-2
abundance: -
CDR3aa: CASSFPTGHSYGYTF
CDR3nt: TGTGCCAGCAGCTTCCCGACGGGACATTCCTATGGCTACACCTTC

d_gene: TRBD1
v_gene: TRBV11-2
j_gene: TRBJ1-1
abundance: -
CDR3aa: CASSLGQGRGMNTEAFF
CDR3nt: TGTGCCAGCAGCTTAGGACAGGGTAGGGGCATGAACACTGAAGCTTTCTTT

d_gene: TRBD1
v_gene: TRBV5-6
j_gene: TRBJ1-4
abundance: -
CDR3aa: CASSRDRGATNEKLFF
CDR3nt: TGTGCCAGCAGCCGAGACAGGGGGGCAACTAATGAAAAACTGTTTTTT

d_gene: TRBD1
v_gene: TRBV7-9
j_gene: TRBJ1-2
abundance: -
CDR3aa: CASSLTGTGGYGYTF
CDR3nt: TGTGCCAGCAGCTTGACCGGGACAGGGGGCTATGGCTACACCTTC

d_gene: -
v_gene: TRBV9
j_gene: TRBJ1-5
abundance: -
CDR3aa: CASSVGVNQPQHF
CDR3nt: TGTGCCAGCAGCGTAGGAGTGAATCAGCCCCAGCATTTT

d_gene: -
v_gene: TRBV7-9
j_gene: TRBJ2-7
abundance: few
CDR3aa: CASSLGINENEQYF
CDR3nt: TGTGCCAGCAGCTTAGGCATCAACGAGAACGAGCAGTACTTC

d_gene: TRBD2
v_gene: TRBV30
j_gene: TRBJ2-1
abundance: -
CDR3aa: CAWSVFWTSGRPNEQFF
CDR3nt: TGTGCCTGGAGTGTATTTTGGACTAGCGGGAGGCCTAATGAGCAGTTCTTC

d_gene: -
v_gene: TRBV5-1
j_gene: TRBJ1-5
abundance: few
CDR3aa: CASSLAGSGEPQHF
CDR3nt: TGCGCCAGCAGCCTGGCAGGCAGCGGGGAGCCCCAGCATTTT

d_gene: TRBD1
v_gene: TRBV29-1
j_gene: TRBJ2-4
abundance: once
CDR3aa: CSVLYRGMGNIQYF
CDR3nt: TGCAGCGTACTATACAGGGGGATGGGAAACATTCAGTACTTC

d_gene: -
v_gene: TRBV9
j_gene: TRBJ2-3
abundance: -
CDR3aa: CASSVGSSDTGTDTQYF
CDR3nt: TGTGCCAGCAGCGTAGGGTCCTCGGACACAGGCACAGATACGCAGTATTTT

d_gene: TRBD1
v_gene: TRBV28
j_gene: TRBJ2-7
abundance: -
CDR3aa: CASSLVDRGYEQYF
CDR3nt: TGTGCCAGCAGTTTAGTGGACAGGGGCTACGAGCAGTACTTC

d_gene: TRBD1
v_gene: TRBV27
j_gene: TRBJ1-1
abundance: -
CDR3aa: CASSPDRGNTEAFF
CDR3nt: TGTGCCAGCAGTCCGGACAGGGGGAACACTGAAGCTTTCTTT

d_gene: -
v_gene: TRBV4-3
j_gene: TRBJ2-1
abundance: -
CDR3aa: CASSHAYYNEQFF
CDR3nt: TGCGCCAGCAGCCACGCCTACTACAATGAGCAGTTCTTC

d_gene: -
v_gene: TRBV27
j_gene: TRBJ1-1
abundance: -
CDR3aa: CASSESLVNTEAFF
CDR3nt: TGTGCCAGCAGTGAGTCCCTAGTGAACACTGAAGCTTTCTTT

d_gene: TRBD2
v_gene: TRBV28
j_gene: TRBJ2-7
abundance: once
CDR3aa: CASSDNSSGRGRYEQYF
CDR3nt: TGTGCCAGCAGTGACAATTCTAGCGGGAGGGGGCGGTACGAGCAGTACTTC

d_gene: -
v_gene: TRBV25-1
j_gene: TRBJ2-2
abundance: -
CDR3aa: CASSASNTGELFF
CDR3nt: TGTGCCAGCAGTGCGTCGAACACCGGGGAGCTGTTTTTT

d_gene: -
v_gene: TRBV28
j_gene: TRBJ2-7
abundance: few
CDR3aa: CASSSVGVAREQYF
CDR3nt: TGTGCCAGCAGTTCCGTTGGGGTAGCGAGAGAGCAGTACTTC

d_gene: TRBD2
v_gene: TRBV5-1
j_gene: TRBJ2-3
abundance: few
CDR3aa: CASSVLGAGGTDTQYF
CDR3nt: TGCGCCAGCAGCGTCCTCGGAGCGGGAGGCACAGATACGCAGTATTTT

d_gene: -
v_gene: TRBV5-1
j_gene: TRBJ2-7
abundance: -
CDR3aa: CASSWGPRVGAEEQYF
CDR3nt: TGCGCCAGCAGCTGGGGGCCCCGCGTGGGGGCGGAGGAGCAGTACTTC

d_gene: -
v_gene: TRBV4-1
j_gene: TRBJ1-3
abundance: few
CDR3aa: CASSRLYGNTIYF
CDR3nt: TGCGCCAGCAGCCGCCTCTATGGAAACACCATATATTTT

d_gene: TRBD2
v_gene: TRBV29-1
j_gene: TRBJ2-2
abundance: once
CDR3aa: CSVEGAGSGELFF
CDR3nt: TGCAGCGTTGAAGGAGCGGGGTCCGGGGAGCTGTTTTTT

d_gene: TRBD1
v_gene: TRBV19
j_gene: TRBJ1-5
abundance: -
CDR3aa: CASSIGFAGGRVAQPQHF
CDR3nt: TGTGCCAGTAGTATTGGTTTTGCAGGGGGCAGGGTAGCGCAGCCCCAGCATTTT

d_gene: -
v_gene: TRBV12-5
j_gene: TRBJ1-2
abundance: -
CDR3aa: CASGLGPGVPFYGYTF
CDR3nt: TGTGCTAGTGGTTTGGGACCCGGGGTACCCTTCTATGGCTACACCTTC

d_gene: -
v_gene: TRBV11-2
j_gene: TRBJ2-1
abundance: few
CDR3aa: CASSLGVYNEQFF
CDR3nt: TGTGCCAGCAGCTTAGGAGTATACAATGAGCAGTTCTTC

d_gene: TRBD1
v_gene: TRBV6-5
j_gene: TRBJ2-7
abundance: -
CDR3aa: CASRPGGSYEQYF
CDR3nt: TGTGCCAGCAGGCCAGGGGGTAGCTACGAGCAGTACTTC

d_gene: -
v_gene: TRBV5-5
j_gene: TRBJ1-3
abundance: few
CDR3aa: CASSLALNLIYTIYF
CDR3nt: TGTGCCAGCAGCTTGGCATTGAACCTAATTTACACCATATATTTT

d_gene: -
v_gene: TRBV5-1
j_gene: TRBJ2-7
abundance: -
CDR3aa: CASSLRRGGSEWGSSYEQYF
CDR3nt: TGCGCCAGCAGCTTGCGGCGTGGGGGCAGTGAGTGGGGGAGCTCCTACGAGCAGTACTTC

d_gene: -
v_gene: TRBV5-1
j_gene: TRBJ2-3
abundance: -
CDR3aa: CASSLWSGADTQYF
CDR3nt: TGCGCCAGCAGCTTATGGTCGGGAGCAGATACGCAGTATTTT

d_gene: TRBD2
v_gene: TRBV11-2
j_gene: TRBJ2-1
abundance: -
CDR3aa: CASSLGGLAGSSIF
CDR3nt: TGTGCCAGCAGCTTGGGCGGACTAGCGGGTTCGTCGATCTTC

d_gene: -
v_gene: TRBV30
j_gene: TRBJ1-4
abundance: -
CDR3aa: CAWSVSHQEGGLFF
CDR3nt: TGTGCCTGGAGTGTATCCCACCAGGAAGGAGGACTGTTTTTT

d_gene: -
v_gene: TRBV2
j_gene: TRBJ1-1
abundance: -
CDR3aa: CASSATDSLNTEAFF
CDR3nt: TGTGCCAGCAGTGCTACGGACAGCCTTAACACTGAAGCTTTCTTT

d_gene: -
v_gene: TRBV6-1
j_gene: TRBJ2-4
abundance: few
CDR3aa: CASSGEGVGDIQYF
CDR3nt: TGTGCCAGCAGTGGAGAGGGGGTAGGGGACATTCAGTACTTC

d_gene: TRBD2
v_gene: TRBV2
j_gene: TRBJ2-7
abundance: -
CDR3aa: CASSDYGTSAYEQYF
CDR3nt: TGTGCCAGCAGTGACTATGGGACTAGCGCCTACGAGCAGTACTTC

d_gene: -
v_gene: TRBV9
j_gene: TRBJ2-7
abundance: once
CDR3aa: CASNQGGSYEQYF
CDR3nt: TGTGCCAGCAATCAGGGCGGCTCCTACGAGCAGTACTTC

d_gene: TRBD2
v_gene: TRBV5-1
j_gene: TRBJ2-2
abundance: -
CDR3aa: CASSLAGGTNTGELFF
CDR3nt: TGCGCCAGCAGCTTAGCGGGGGGGACGAACACCGGGGAGCTGTTTTTT

d_gene: -
v_gene: TRBV15
j_gene: TRBJ1-2
abundance: few
CDR3aa: CATSAAGYGYTF
CDR3nt: TGTGCCACCAGTGCAGCGGGCTATGGCTACACCTTC

d_gene: -
v_gene: TRBV5-4
j_gene: TRBJ1-1
abundance: -
CDR3aa: CASSPLRVTGTEAFF
CDR3nt: TGTGCCAGCAGCCCGCTGAGGGTAACGGGCACTGAAGCTTTCTTT

d_gene: TRBD1
v_gene: TRBV27
j_gene: TRBJ1-2
abundance: -
CDR3aa: CASRQQGPLTISNYGYTF
CDR3nt: TGTGCCAGCAGGCAACAGGGGCCCCTCACTATTAGTAACTATGGCTACACCTTC

d_gene: -
v_gene: TRBV13
j_gene: TRBJ1-6
abundance: once
CDR3aa: CASSLARESPLHF
CDR3nt: TGTGCCAGCAGCTTAGCCCGGGAGTCACCCCTCCACTTT

d_gene: -
v_gene: TRBV9
j_gene: TRBJ1-2
abundance: few
CDR3aa: CASSVDPRQANYGYTF
CDR3nt: TGTGCCAGCAGCGTAGATCCCCGACAGGCCAACTATGGCTACACCTTC

d_gene: -
v_gene: TRBV6-5
j_gene: TRBJ2-1
abundance: -
CDR3aa: CASTSLGGANNEQFF
CDR3nt: TGTGCCAGCACCTCTCTGGGGGGGGCCAACAATGAGCAGTTCTTC

d_gene: -
v_gene: TRBV30
j_gene: TRBJ2-5
abundance: -
CDR3aa: CAWRPSGAGRETQYF
CDR3nt: TGTGCCTGGAGACCTTCCGGGGCGGGGAGGGAGACCCAGTACTTC

d_gene: TRBD2
v_gene: TRBV29-1
j_gene: TRBJ2-7
abundance: few
CDR3aa: CRSRGGSYEQYF
CDR3nt: TGCAGAAGCCGGGGGGGCTCCTACGAGCAGTACTTC

d_gene: TRBD2
v_gene: TRBV30
j_gene: TRBJ2-7
abundance: -
CDR3aa: CAWMLREGSYEQYF
CDR3nt: TGTGCCTGGATGCTTCGGGAGGGATCCTACGAGCAGTACTTC

d_gene: -
v_gene: TRBV9
j_gene: TRBJ2-5
abundance: once
CDR3aa: CASSVDPGEETQYF
CDR3nt: TGTGCCAGCAGCGTAGACCCAGGGGAAGAGACCCAGTACTTC

d_gene: TRBD1
v_gene: TRBV7-6
j_gene: TRBJ2-1
abundance: few
CDR3aa: CASSFRQAGGPYVGYNEQFF
CDR3nt: TGTGCCAGCAGCTTCCGTCAGGCAGGGGGCCCCTATGTTGGTTACAATGAGCAGTTCTTC

d_gene: -
v_gene: TRBV7-3
j_gene: TRBJ2-6
abundance: -
CDR3aa: CASSLGRETGANVLTF
CDR3nt: TGTGCCAGCAGCTTAGGGCGCGAGACTGGGGCCAACGTCCTGACTTTC